These T cell receptor beta chains were read from a single sample in a study of OX40 agonist ivuxolimab in advanced cancers. Using immunoSEQ multiplex PCR, the repertoire was profiled, and TCRdb retains in-frame clones only, with some absent. In the table there are about 150,000 clones, under 95% of which are singletons. Sequences were derived from CD4+ or CD8+ T cells sorted from blood, sampled in a trial of the OX40 agonist ivuxolimab. The receptors originated from an adult with an advanced solid tumor such as melanoma, head and neck, liver or kidney cancer. Each CDR3 is given with its conserved first and last residue. A D gene is named only where the DNA matches it firmly. Expanded clones are given a class, and other clones once, few, many or no size at all.

v_call: TRBV4-1; cdr3_length: 13; j_call: TRBJ1-5; clone_size: NA; d_call: NA; cdr3_aa: CASSQDINQPQHF; cdr3_nt: TGCGCCAGCAGCCAAGATATCAATCAGCCCCAGCATTTT
v_call: TRBV11-2; cdr3_length: 14; j_call: TRBJ2-7; clone_size: NA; d_call: NA; cdr3_aa: CASSLDPGPYEQYF; cdr3_nt: TGTGCCAGCAGCTTAGATCCCGGACCCTACGAGCAGTACTTC
v_call: TRBV28; cdr3_length: 16; j_call: TRBJ1-5; clone_size: NA; d_call: NA; cdr3_aa: CASSLGGLDGNQPQHF; cdr3_nt: TGTGCCAGCAGCCTGGGGGGGCTAGATGGCAATCAGCCCCAGCATTTT
v_call: TRBV4-1; cdr3_length: 13; j_call: TRBJ2-7; clone_size: NA; d_call: NA; cdr3_aa: CASSQGENYEQYF; cdr3_nt: TGCGCCAGCAGCCAGGGCGAGAACTACGAGCAGTACTTC
v_call: TRBV10-3; cdr3_length: 14; j_call: TRBJ2-2; clone_size: NA; d_call: NA; cdr3_aa: CAISSLSDTGELFF; cdr3_nt: TGTGCCATCAGTTCCCTCAGCGACACCGGGGAGCTGTTTTTT
v_call: TRBV5-1; cdr3_length: 15; j_call: TRBJ1-2; clone_size: NA; d_call: TRBD1; cdr3_aa: CASSRGTGSDYGYTF; cdr3_nt: TGCGCCAGCAGCCGAGGGACAGGGTCGGACTATGGCTACACCTTC
v_call: TRBV15; cdr3_length: 14; j_call: TRBJ2-5; clone_size: NA; d_call: NA; cdr3_aa: CATSRLGGGETQYF; cdr3_nt: TGTGCCACCAGCCGTCTTGGTGGGGGGGAGACCCAGTACTTC
v_call: TRBV4-1; cdr3_length: 15; j_call: TRBJ1-1; clone_size: NA; d_call: NA; cdr3_aa: CASSQVNLMNTEAFF; cdr3_nt: TGCGCCAGCAGCCAAGTGAATCTCATGAACACTGAAGCTTTCTTT
v_call: TRBV30; cdr3_length: 15; j_call: TRBJ2-3; clone_size: few; d_call: TRBD2; cdr3_aa: CAWSPLAGSTDTQYF; cdr3_nt: TGTGCCTGGAGTCCCCTAGCGGGGTCAACAGATACGCAGTATTTT
v_call: TRBV9; cdr3_length: 15; j_call: TRBJ2-1; clone_size: NA; d_call: NA; cdr3_aa: CASSVRGVGVGEQFF; cdr3_nt: TGTGCCAGCAGCGTACGCGGAGTCGGGGTAGGTGAGCAGTTCTTC